This TCR beta chain was sequenced in a study of T cell clones after liver transplantation. About the study: Without induction therapy, subjects received standard immunosuppression until 12-24 months post-transplant.

This CDR3 spans 16 amino acids. With 5 bases clipped from V and 4 bases from J, the junction kept 12 bases outside the gene matches. The V gene's germline CDR1 is SGHTA and CDR2 FQGNSA. Profiled with immunoSEQ multiplex PCR; TCRdb holds only in-frame clones, not every one. The top ten clones hold under 3.5% of a sample with 70,000 or so clones, more than 75% of them seen once. The chain has TRBV7-2 and TRBJ2-7; TRBD2 matches at 9 bases. The TCR originated in a human donor who received a liver transplant. The specimen comprised CD4+ T cells from blood, sampled before liver transplant. Written as DNA, the CDR3 is TGTGCCAGCAGCGAGGCTGCTAGCGGGACCTCGTACGAGCAGTACTTC. Amino acid sequence: CASSEAASGTSYEQYF.